One sample yielded the 18 T cell receptor beta chains listed below, sequenced in a study of CD8 T cells in Susac syndrome. Reverse transcription of about 0.5 to 1 ug RNA used random hexamers. TCRdb reprocessed the immunoSEQ multiplex PCR reads with MiXCR, giving one entry per CDR3 protein. The table has 140,000 or so distinct CDR3 sequences, approximately 96% seen once; the top ten hold over 0.065%. The sequencing sample was made of CD4+ T cells from PBMCs. Source of these receptors: a human donor with Susac syndrome.

The chain has TRBV2 and TRBJ2-5, with TRBD2 matching 11 bases. This CDR3 has 16 residues. From germline, CDR1 is SNHLY and CDR2 FYNNEI. The V and J ends lost 5 bases and 1 base, in that order; junction bases with no gene match: 6. The CDR3 DNA follows: TGTGCCAGCAGTCTAGGGACTAGCGGACCCCAAGAGACCCAGTACTTC. Its protein product is CASSLGTSGPQETQYF. The full variable domain, in which reference TRBV2 and TRBJ2-5 provide the parts outside the CDR3, is EPEVTQTPSHQVTQMGQEVILRCVPISNHLYFYWYRQILGQKVEFLVSFYNNEISEKSEIFDDQFSVERPDGSNFTLKIRSTKLEDSAMYFCASSLGTSGPQETQYFGPGTRLLVL.

The V gene is TRBV3-1, the J gene TRBJ1-3; a possible D gene is TRBD1 (5 bases). V lost 10 bases and J 0 bases, leaving 16 bases between the germline ends. The CDR3 contains 15 residues. The germline V gene encodes CDR1 LGHDT and CDR2 YNNKEL (reference sequence). As DNA, the CDR3 is TGTGCCACTGGGGGTAGTCCTCTCTCTGGAAACACCATATATTTT. It yields the protein CATGGSPLSGNTIYF.

The chain has TRBV12-3 or TRBV12-4 and TRBJ1-2; 9 nucleotides match TRBD1. The CDR3 totals 14 residues. V was pared by 5 bases and J by 3 bases, with 4 bases of the junction left unmatched. The CDR3 DNA follows: TGTGCCAGCAGTGGGACAGGGCTGGACTATGGCTACACCTTC. Its protein product is CASSGTGLDYGYTF.

V gene TRBV6-5 combines with J gene TRBJ1-5; TRBD1 might be the D (5 bases). Germline lookup yields CDR1 MNHEY and CDR2 SVGAGI. CDR3 size: 13 residues. V lost 5 bases, J lost 6 bases, and 11 bases lay in between. The CDR3 DNA reads TGTGCCAGCAGTGGCGGGGGGATTCAGCCCCAGCATTTT. Translating gives CASSGGGIQPQHF.

The genes are TRBV5-1 and TRBJ1-1, with D perhaps matching TRBD1 (5 bases). Trimming left V 0 bases short and J 1 base short, with 7 bases between. The V gene's germline CDR1 is SGHRS and CDR2 YFSETQ. The CDR3 is 14 amino acids. For the CDR3, the DNA is TGCGCCAGCAGCTTGGACAGGCCGAACACTGAAGCTTTCTTT. Amino acid sequence: CASSLDRPNTEAFF.

The sample holds one count of this clonotype. The V and J genes are TRBV3-1 and TRBJ1-3, with TRBD1 matching 7 bases. The CDR3 runs to 14 residues. The germline CDR1 and CDR2 sequences are LGHDT and YNNKEL (reference sequence). J was trimmed by 8 bases and V by 0 bases; bases with no gene match: 4. CDR3 in DNA: TGTGCCAGCAGCCAAGAGGACAGGTCGGACACCATATATTTT. Protein sequence: CASSQEDRSDTIYF.

The chain combines TRBV5-4 with TRBJ2-3; no firm D call. The germline CDR1 and CDR2 sequences are SGHNT and YYREEE (reference sequence). CDR3 length: 13 amino acids. Between the trimmed V and J ends, which lost 2 bases and 1 base, there was a span of 5 bases. CDR3 sequence: CASSLMGTDTQYF. DNA for the CDR3: TGTGCCAGCAGCTTAATGGGCACAGATACGCAGTATTTT.

CDR3 DNA: TGCGCCAGCAGCCAATTCGCGGGGGGAGCAGGAGAGCAGTACTTC. It yields the protein CASSQFAGGAGEQYF. The chain couples TRBV4-1 to TRBJ2-7; 8 bases fit TRBD2. Germline CDR1 MGHRA, CDR2 YSYEKL. The CDR3 runs 15 residues. V lost 2 bases, J lost 7 bases, and 10 bases stayed unmatched.

The chain links TRBV10-1 to TRBJ2-7; D remains ambiguous. Germline values: CDR1 WNHNN, CDR2 SYGVQD (reference sequence). Trimming pared 2 bases from V and 8 bases from J, leaving 7 bases between. This CDR3 has 11 amino acids. The CDR3, as DNA: TGCGCCAGCAGTGAGGTGGGGAAGCAGTACTTC. Translating gives CASSEVGKQYF.

This clonotype was detected only once. The rearrangement links TRBV24-1 to TRBJ2-1, with D perhaps given as TRBD1 or TRBD2 (5 bases each). Germline V gene lookup returns CDR1 KGHDR and CDR2 SFDVKD. The CDR3 consists of 18 residues. Deletions cut 0 bases from V and 1 base from J, with 15 bases between. The CDR3 here is CATSDLQEGDGSYNEQFF. The CDR3 DNA is TGTGCCACCAGTGATTTGCAAGAAGGGGACGGGTCCTACAATGAGCAGTTCTTC.

The chain has TRBV7-9 and TRBJ1-3; maybe TRBD1 (5 bases). The germline V gene encodes CDR1 SEHNR and CDR2 FQNEAQ (reference sequence). Trimming took off 7 bases at V and 3 bases at J, with 13 bases between the two ends. This CDR3 region has 14 residues. As DNA, the CDR3 is TGTGCCAGCACCGCCTTGGGGGATGGAAACACCATATATTTT. As protein: CASTALGDGNTIYF. The complete variable domain, with remaining parts taken from reference TRBV7-9 and TRBJ1-3, reads DTGVSQNPRHKITKRGQNVTFRCDPISEHNRLYWYRQTLGQGPEFLTYFQNEAQLEKSRLLSDRFSAERPKGSFSTLEIQRTEQGDSAMYLCASTALGDGNTIYFGEGSWLTVV.

This clonotype was found once. The V call is TRBV7-9, the J call TRBJ1-4, with D possibly TRBD1 on 5 matching bases. Germline CDR1 reads SEHNR; CDR2 reads FQNEAQ (reference sequence). CDR3 size: 14 residues. Trimming removed 8 bases at V and 0 bases at J, with 10 bases between. CDR3 DNA: TGTGCCAGCGGGGAGGGGCCAACTAATGAAAAACTGTTTTTT. It yields the protein CASGEGPTNEKLFF.

This clonotype has only one observation. The V gene is TRBV7-2, the J gene TRBJ2-4, with D possibly matching TRBD2 (6 bases). Germline values: CDR1 SGHTA, CDR2 FQGNSA. V lost 4 bases, J lost 8 bases, and 18 bases lay in between. CDR3 length equals 15 residues. The DNA for the CDR3 is TGTGCCAGCAGCTCCTCCGGAGGGCGGTGGGACATTCAGTACTTC. Residues: CASSSSGGRWDIQYF.

This clonotype has a single count. The genes are TRBV5-1 and TRBJ2-5; TRBD2 agrees at 12 bases. From germline, CDR1 is SGHRS and CDR2 YFSETQ. V dropped 6 bases and J dropped 2; count of bases not matched to a gene: 5. The CDR3 length is 15 residues. The CDR3 is CASTKLAGGQETQYF. CDR3 nucleotide sequence: TGCGCCAGCACAAAACTAGCGGGGGGACAAGAGACCCAGTACTTC.

J is TRBJ1-3 and V is TRBV4-1; D is perhaps TRBD1 (5 bases). The V and J ends lost 2 bases and 1 base respectively, with 21 bases between them. The CDR3 has 19 amino acids. Per the germline V gene, CDR1 is MGHRA and CDR2 is YSYEKL. CDR3 amino acids: CASSQPRPIQGASGNTIYF. The CDR3 nucleotides read TGCGCCAGCAGCCAACCACGACCAATTCAGGGTGCATCTGGAAACACCATATATTTT.

This chain connects TRBV19 to TRBJ1-2; tentatively, D is TRBD1 (5 bases). Germline lookup yields CDR1 LNHDA and CDR2 SQIVND (reference sequence). The CDR3 covers 13 residues. Trimming removed 4 bases at V and 6 bases at J, with 12 bases between. CDR3 loop: CASSTLGLNGYTF. The DNA of the CDR3 is TGTGCCAGTAGTACTCTGGGACTGAATGGCTACACCTTC.

V usage is TRBV3-1 and J usage is TRBJ1-6; D is uncertain. Germline assignment: CDR1 LGHDT and CDR2 YNNKEL (reference sequence). This CDR3 spans 14 amino acids. The germline V and J ends were trimmed by 1 base and 8 bases, with 9 bases remaining between them. The CDR3 protein is CASSQVGLDSPLHF. DNA of the CDR3: TGTGCCAGCAGCCAAGTAGGTCTGGATTCACCCCTCCACTTT. The complete variable domain, with remaining parts taken from reference TRBV3-1 and TRBJ1-6, reads DTAVSQTPKYLVTQMGNDKSIKCEQNLGHDTMYWYKQDSKKFLKIMFSYNNKELIINETVPNRFSPKSPDKAHLNLHINSLELGDSAVYFCASSQVGLDSPLHFGNGTRLTVT.

CDR3 coding DNA: TGTGCCAGCAGCCCTGAACAAAGGCGTGGCTACACCTTC. Residues: CASSPEQRRGYTF. The chain links TRBV6-5 to TRBJ1-2; D is unresolved. V dropped 6 bases and J dropped 7 bases, with 15 bases sitting between them. The CDR3 loop spans 13 amino acids. CDR1 and CDR2 from the germline V gene are MNHEY and SVGAGI.